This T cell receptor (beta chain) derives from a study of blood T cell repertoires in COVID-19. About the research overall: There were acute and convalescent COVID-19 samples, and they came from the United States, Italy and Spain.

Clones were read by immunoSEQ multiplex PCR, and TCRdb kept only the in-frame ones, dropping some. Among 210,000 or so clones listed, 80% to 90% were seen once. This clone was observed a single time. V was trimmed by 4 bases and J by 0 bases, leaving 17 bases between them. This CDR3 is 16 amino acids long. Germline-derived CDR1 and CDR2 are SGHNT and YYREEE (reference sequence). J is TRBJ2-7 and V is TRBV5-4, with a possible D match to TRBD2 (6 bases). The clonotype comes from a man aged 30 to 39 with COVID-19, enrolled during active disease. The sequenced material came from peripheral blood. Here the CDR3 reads CASSPLASATSYEQYF. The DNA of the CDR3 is TGTGCCAGCAGCCCATTGGCTAGCGCCACCTCCTACGAGCAGTACTTC.